This T cell receptor beta chain was identified during a study of blood T cells in healthy people across ages. The germline gives CDR1 MNHEY, CDR2 SVGAGI. V was trimmed by 4 bases and J by 13 bases, leaving 17 bases between them. The CDR3 contains 13 residues. PCR was performed a second time for roughly 7 to 12 cycles using a sample-barcoded 5' primer and a J-beta primer mix. TCRdb redid the calling of the 5' RACE reads with MiXCR, one entry per CDR3 protein. The sample yields some 1.8 million distinct CDR3 sequences, roughly two fifths seen once. The sequenced material came from blood. This clonotype originated in a human donor in good health. The chain links TRBV6-5 to TRBJ2-4; D unresolved. CDR3 DNA: TGTGCCAGCAGTTGGGCCGCAGGTCATGAGCAGTACTTC. This translates into CASSWAAGHEQYF.